This entry lists 27 T cell receptor beta chains sequenced from one sample in a study of blood T cell repertoires in COVID-19. Clones were read by immunoSEQ multiplex PCR, and TCRdb kept only the in-frame ones, dropping some. This sample yields around 21,000 clones, of which about nine tenths are seen a single time; roughly 25% belongs to the top ten. The material sequenced was peripheral blood. Receptors originate from a human donor with active COVID-19. The donor label of this sample is uncertain.

This sequence joins TRBV9 and TRBJ2-5; a weak D match, TRBD1 (5 bases). Germline loops: CDR1 SGDLS, CDR2 YYNGEE. The CDR3 is 14 residues long. Trimming shortened V by 0 bases and J by 5 bases, and 11 bases separated the two germline ends. CDR3 sequence reads: CASSVGTPGETQYF. The CDR3 DNA sequence: TGTGCCAGCAGCGTAGGGACCCCAGGGGAGACCCAGTACTTC.

The V call is TRBV18, the J call TRBJ1-2; 10 nucleotides align to TRBD1. J gave up 8 bases and V 6 bases, and 3 bases lay outside the gene matches. This CDR3 spans 12 amino acids. Germline loops: CDR1 KGHSH, CDR2 LQKENI. The CDR3 coding sequence is TGTGCCAGCTCCGACAGGGGGCAAGGCTACACCTTC. Protein: CASSDRGQGYTF.

The V call is TRBV9, the J call TRBJ2-1; perhaps TRBD1 as D (5 bases). CDR3 size: 15 residues. CDR1 and CDR2 from the germline V gene are SGDLS and YYNGEE. Trimming cost V 4 bases and J 5 bases, with 16 bases left between them. For the CDR3, the DNA is TGTGCCAGCAGCTCCGCTGCCCAGGGCGACAATGAGCAGTTCTTC. Translation gives CASSSAAQGDNEQFF.

V usage is TRBV3-1 (or the pseudogene TRBV3-2) and J usage is TRBJ2-5; 11 bases are shared with TRBD1. The length of the CDR3 is 17 residues. Losses at the gene ends were 6 bases for V and 5 bases for J; bases not matched to a gene: 14. Per the germline V gene, CDR1 is LGHDT and CDR2 is YNNKEL (reference sequence). CDR3 loop: CASSRGQGAPVRETQYF. The DNA of the CDR3 is TGTGCCAGCAGTCGCGGACAGGGGGCGCCGGTCCGGGAGACCCAGTACTTC.

The chain has TRBV7-6 and TRBJ2-5; 9 nucleotides agree with TRBD2. This CDR3 contains 15 residues. Per germline, CDR1 SGHVS and CDR2 FNYEAQ. With 4 bases clipped from V and 5 bases from J, the junction kept 8 bases outside the gene matches. The CDR3 sequence is CASSWLAGSRETQYF. The CDR3 DNA reads as TGTGCCAGCAGCTGGCTAGCGGGAAGTCGGGAGACCCAGTACTTC.

This chain joins TRBV19 and TRBJ2-3; TRBD1 matches 12 bases. CDR1 is LNHDA, CDR2 SQIVND, per germline (reference sequence). This CDR3 region has 15 residues. V shed 3 bases, J shed 5 bases, and the junction held 3 bases outside the gene matches. CDR3 in amino acids: CASSMGQGAGDTQYF. The CDR3 nucleotides are TGTGCCAGTAGTATGGGACAGGGGGCAGGAGATACGCAGTATTTT.

This chain uses TRBV6-5 with TRBJ2-7; D might be TRBD2 (5 bases). The V gene lost 7 bases and the J gene lost 6 bases, with 16 bases spanning the gap. The CDR3 extends over 13 amino acids. Germline V gene data show CDR1 as MNHEY and CDR2 as SVGAGI. This CDR3 is CASMFTPTSEQYF. CDR3 DNA sequence: TGTGCCAGCATGTTTACACCAACTAGCGAGCAGTACTTC.

This clone was recorded only once. The chain has TRBV3-1 (or the pseudogene TRBV3-2) and TRBJ1-4; no clear D. V was clipped by 3 bases and J by 7 bases, with 6 bases between them. CDR3 length equals 12 residues. Germline loops: CDR1 LGHDT, CDR2 YNNKEL (reference sequence). This CDR3 reads CASSQGSEKLFF. The CDR3 coding sequence is TGTGCCAGCAGCCAGGGGAGTGAAAAACTGTTTTTT.

The CDR3 sequence: CASSFGGSNTGELFF. CDR3 nucleotide sequence: TGTGCCAGCAGCTTCGGGGGGTCCAACACCGGGGAGCTGTTTTTT. The chain employs TRBV5-4 and TRBJ2-2; 7 nucleotides line up with TRBD2. The CDR3 has 15 amino acids. Trimming took 2 bases from V and 2 from J; bases not matched to a gene: 3. Germline CDR1 and CDR2: SGHNT and YYREEE (reference sequence).

V usage is TRBV28 and J usage is TRBJ2-3; 10 bases align to TRBD2. This CDR3 contains 14 residues. Germline lookup yields CDR1 MDHEN and CDR2 SYDVKM. J gave up 4 bases and V 5 bases, and 3 bases lay outside the gene matches. CDR3 nucleotide sequence: TGTGCCAGCAGTCTAGCGGGAGTGTCAGATACGCAGTATTTT. Translation gives CASSLAGVSDTQYF.

The V call is TRBV7-2, the J call TRBJ2-7; D is uncertain. Germline lookup yields CDR1 SGHTA and CDR2 FQGNSA. There are 13 residues in the CDR3. Trimming stripped 5 bases from V and 6 bases from J, with 14 bases between. The CDR3 nucleotides read TGTGCCAGCAGCAAAACTGCGGCATTCGAGCAGTACTTC. Translating it yields CASSKTAAFEQYF.

J is TRBJ1-1 and V is TRBV6-4; D uncertain. The germline CDR1 and CDR2 sequences are MRHNA and SNTAGT. Trimming cost V 8 bases and J 0 bases, with 13 bases left between them. The CDR3 totals 14 residues. Written as DNA, the CDR3 is TGTGCCAGCGTTTTTGAGCGTCTGAACACTGAAGCTTTCTTT. Its protein is CASVFERLNTEAFF.

The V and J genes are TRBV28 and TRBJ1-1, with 7 positions matching TRBD1. CDR3 size: 15 residues. Germline CDR1 is MDHEN and CDR2 is SYDVKM. The V gene end was trimmed by 8 bases and the J gene end by 0 bases; junction bases not matched to a gene: 9. The CDR3 DNA reads as TGTGCCAGCCTTGGACAGGCATACCTGAACACTGAAGCTTTCTTT. Residues: CASLGQAYLNTEAFF.

The genes are TRBV5-1 and TRBJ2-1; no clear D gene. Deletions cut 0 bases from V and 6 bases from J, with 7 bases between. CDR3 length equals 13 residues. Germline values: CDR1 SGHRS, CDR2 YFSETQ. The CDR3 is CASSLVGSNEQFF. In nucleotides, the CDR3 is TGCGCCAGCAGCTTGGTGGGCAGCAATGAGCAGTTCTTC.

This chain connects TRBV28 to TRBJ1-6; possibly TRBD1 for D (5 bases). Trimming left V 8 bases short and J 0 bases short, with 8 bases between. This CDR3 is 14 amino acids long. In germline, CDR1 is MDHEN, CDR2 SYDVKM. The CDR3 loop reads CASQTASYNSPLHF. Written as DNA, the CDR3 is TGTGCCAGCCAGACAGCCTCCTATAATTCACCCCTCCACTTT.

The rearrangement joins TRBV4-1 to TRBJ2-5, with a weak D call TRBD2 (7 bases). Trimming cost V 0 bases and J 4 bases, with 12 bases left between them. The V gene's germline CDR1 is MGHRA and CDR2 YSYEKL. The CDR3 runs to 15 residues. The DNA for the CDR3 is TGCGCCAGCAGCCAAGAACCGGGGGGCGGAGAGACCCAGTACTTC. It translates to CASSQEPGGGETQYF.

The chain carries TRBV3-1 (or the pseudogene TRBV3-2) and TRBJ2-5, with TRBD2 as a possible D gene (7 bases). Germline values: CDR1 LGHDT, CDR2 YNNKEL (reference sequence). The CDR3 is made up of 16 amino acids. Deletions cut 8 bases from V and 0 bases from J, with 19 bases between. The CDR3 nucleotides read TGTGCCAGCTCGGGTACCGGGGGGCCGCACCAAGAGACCCAGTACTTC. The encoded protein is CASSGTGGPHQETQYF.

The V call is TRBV3-1 (or the pseudogene TRBV3-2), the J call TRBJ2-7; D remains ambiguous. CDR1 and CDR2 from the germline V gene are LGHDT and YNNKEL (reference sequence). The CDR3 is 12 amino acids. Trimming shortened V by 4 bases and J by 4 bases, and 8 bases separated the two germline ends. CDR3 bases: TGTGCCAGCAGCCTAAGAGGTTACGAGCAGTACTTC. Translating it yields CASSLRGYEQYF.

The chain combines TRBV7-2 with TRBJ2-3; perhaps TRBD2 as D (5 bases). This CDR3 contains 13 residues. Trimming pared 5 bases from V and 4 bases from J, leaving 10 bases between. Germline values: CDR1 SGHTA, CDR2 FQGNSA. CDR3 region: CASSLGGSDTQYF. In DNA, the CDR3 is TGTGCCAGCAGCCTAGGAGGCTCAGATACGCAGTATTTT.

V gene TRBV7-2 combines with J gene TRBJ2-7; D is perhaps TRBD2 (6 bases). The CDR3 loop spans 18 amino acids. V was trimmed by 6 bases and J by 0 bases, leaving 24 bases between them. CDR1 SGHTA and CDR2 FQGNSA come from the germline V gene. CDR3 sequence reads: CASSTMGPGGVSSYEQYF. The CDR3 coding sequence is TGTGCCAGCAGTACCATGGGGCCCGGCGGGGTAAGCTCCTACGAGCAGTACTTC. The full variable domain, completed using reference TRBV7-2 and TRBJ2-7, is GAGVSQSPSNKVTEKGKDVELRCDPISGHTALYWYRQSLGQGLEFLIYFQGNSAPDKSGLPSDRFSAERTGGSVSTLTIQRTQQEDSAVYLCASSTMGPGGVSSYEQYFGPGTRLTVT.

The J gene is TRBJ2-7, the V gene TRBV5-1, with 13 bases lining up with TRBD2. Germline V CDR1 and CDR2: SGHRS, YFSETQ. With 4 bases clipped from V and 2 bases from J, the junction kept 3 bases outside the gene matches. The CDR3 spans 15 residues. DNA of the CDR3: TGCGCCAGCAGCGCGGGACTAGCGGGGCCCTACGAGCAGTACTTC. As protein: CASSAGLAGPYEQYF.

The V gene is TRBV21-1, the J gene TRBJ1-1; the table's D call TRBD1 went unverified against the DNA. TRBV21-1 is described as a pseudogene. The CDR3 consists of 13 residues. The CDR3 region is CASSRGRDTEAFF. CDR3 coding DNA: TGTGCCAGCAGCAGGGGGCGAGACACTGAAGCTTTCTTT.

The chain uses TRBV9 and TRBJ1-3, with TRBD1 identical over 10 bases. V lost 4 bases to trimming and J lost 0 bases; unmatched junction nucleotides: 16. The CDR3 consists of 20 residues. Germline V gene data show CDR1 as SGDLS and CDR2 as YYNGEE. The chain's CDR3 is CASSTPRRGQGTSSGNTIYF. The CDR3 bases are TGTGCCAGCAGCACCCCTCGTAGGGGACAGGGGACGTCCTCTGGAAACACCATATATTTT.

This clone has only one observation. The chain combines TRBV5-1 with TRBJ2-5, with 11 bases aligning to TRBD2. The CDR3 has 16 residues. CDR1 is SGHRS, CDR2 YFSETQ, per germline. V was pared by 1 base and J by 4 bases, with 6 bases of the junction left unmatched. The DNA of the CDR3 is TGCGCCAGCAGCTTGACGACTAGCGGGGTTTCAGAGACCCAGTACTTC. Translating it yields CASSLTTSGVSETQYF.

This chain uses TRBV28 with TRBJ2-6; TRBD2 is a possible D gene (5 bases). The CDR3 covers 15 residues. Germline V gives CDR1 MDHEN, CDR2 SYDVKM. Between the trimmed V and J ends, which lost 7 bases and 1 base, there was a span of 11 bases. CDR3 coding DNA: TGTGCCAGCAAAATGTGGACTTCTGGGGCCAACGTCCTGACTTTC. Encoded protein: CASKMWTSGANVLTF.

This chain joins TRBV3-1 (or the pseudogene TRBV3-2) and TRBJ2-1; TRBD2 agrees at 11 bases. V shed 0 bases and J 8 bases; nucleotides not matched to a gene: 6. Germline CDR1 is LGHDT and CDR2 is YNNKEL (reference sequence). The CDR3 sequence is 16 residues long. The CDR3 is CASSQDASSGGYEQFF. As DNA, the CDR3 is TGTGCCAGCAGCCAAGATGCGTCTAGCGGGGGGTATGAGCAGTTCTTC.

This clone was seen once. V gene TRBV19 combines with J gene TRBJ1-3; 7 bases match TRBD1. The CDR3 extends over 15 amino acids. The V gene's germline CDR1 is LNHDA and CDR2 SQIVND (reference sequence). With V trimmed by 5 bases and J by 1 base, 5 bases remained unmatched. The CDR3 sequence: CASSDRVLSGNTIYF. DNA of the CDR3: TGTGCCAGTAGTGACAGGGTACTGTCTGGAAACACCATATATTTT. Complete variable domain (other parts from reference TRBV19 and TRBJ1-3): DGGITQSPKYLFRKEGQNVTLSCEQNLNHDAMYWYRQDPGQGLRLIYYSQIVNDFQKGDIAEGYSVSREKKESFPLTVTSAQKNPTAFYLCASSDRVLSGNTIYFGEGSWLTVV.